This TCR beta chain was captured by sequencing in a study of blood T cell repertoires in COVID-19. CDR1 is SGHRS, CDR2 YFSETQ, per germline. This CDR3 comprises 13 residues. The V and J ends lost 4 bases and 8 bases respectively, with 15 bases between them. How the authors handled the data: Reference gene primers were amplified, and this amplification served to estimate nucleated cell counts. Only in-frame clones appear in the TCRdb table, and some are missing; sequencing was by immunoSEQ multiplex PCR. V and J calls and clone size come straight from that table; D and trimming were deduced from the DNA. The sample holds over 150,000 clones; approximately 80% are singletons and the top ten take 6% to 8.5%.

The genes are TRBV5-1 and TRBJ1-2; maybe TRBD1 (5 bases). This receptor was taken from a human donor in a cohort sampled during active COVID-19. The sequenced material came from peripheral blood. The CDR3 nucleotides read TGCGCCAGCAGCCGGGCCGGGGGTGACGGCTACACCTTC. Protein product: CASSRAGGDGYTF.